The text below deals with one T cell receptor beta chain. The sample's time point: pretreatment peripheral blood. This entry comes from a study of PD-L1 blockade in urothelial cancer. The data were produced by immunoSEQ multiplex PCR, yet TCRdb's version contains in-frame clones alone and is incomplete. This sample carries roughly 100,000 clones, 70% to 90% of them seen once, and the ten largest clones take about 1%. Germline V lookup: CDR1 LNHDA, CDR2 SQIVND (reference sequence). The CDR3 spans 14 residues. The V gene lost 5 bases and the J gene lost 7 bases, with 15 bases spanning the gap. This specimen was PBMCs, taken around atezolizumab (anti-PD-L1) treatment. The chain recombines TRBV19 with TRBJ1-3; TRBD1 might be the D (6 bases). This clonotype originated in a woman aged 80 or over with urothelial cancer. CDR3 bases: TGTGCCAGTAGTGTCACCGGGACAACGAACACCATATATTTT. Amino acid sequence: CASSVTGTTNTIYF.